The T cell receptor (beta chain) under discussion was sequenced for a study of T cells in Graves' hyperthyroidism and ophthalmopathy. Study-wide results and caveats: Blood samples included most of the expanded thyroid clonotypes exceeding 0.001.

Unmatched junction bases numbered 8, after V lost 7 bases and J lost 5 bases. The CDR3 has 13 amino acids. Germline V gene lookup returns CDR1 MDHEN and CDR2 SYDVKM. Amplification of TCR beta CDR3 regions was performed using RNA transcripts as template. TCR CDR3 regions were first amplified by RT-PCR with HTBI primers. TCRdb called the multiplex PCR reads again in MiXCR, with one record for every CDR3 protein. Seen here are roughly 130,000 distinct CDR3 sequences, less than 25% observed once, and the top ten hold around 70%. This clonotype was seen ten or more times. The antigen is not known. The sample consisted of blood. The source is a woman aged 45-60 years with Graves' hyperthyroidism that later progressed to Graves' ophthalmopathy. This rearrangement joins TRBV28 to TRBJ2-7; 7 bases are a match to TRBD1. CDR3 loop: CASTKNDRDEQYF. The CDR3 nucleotides read TGTGCCAGCACTAAAAATGACAGGGACGAGCAGTACTTC. The whole variable domain, remainder taken from reference TRBV28 and TRBJ2-7, is DVKVTQSSRYLVKRTGEKVFLECVQDMDHENMFWYRQDPGLGLRLIYFSYDVKMKEKGDIPEGYSVSREKKERFSLILESASTNQTSMYLCASTKNDRDEQYFGPGTRLTVT.